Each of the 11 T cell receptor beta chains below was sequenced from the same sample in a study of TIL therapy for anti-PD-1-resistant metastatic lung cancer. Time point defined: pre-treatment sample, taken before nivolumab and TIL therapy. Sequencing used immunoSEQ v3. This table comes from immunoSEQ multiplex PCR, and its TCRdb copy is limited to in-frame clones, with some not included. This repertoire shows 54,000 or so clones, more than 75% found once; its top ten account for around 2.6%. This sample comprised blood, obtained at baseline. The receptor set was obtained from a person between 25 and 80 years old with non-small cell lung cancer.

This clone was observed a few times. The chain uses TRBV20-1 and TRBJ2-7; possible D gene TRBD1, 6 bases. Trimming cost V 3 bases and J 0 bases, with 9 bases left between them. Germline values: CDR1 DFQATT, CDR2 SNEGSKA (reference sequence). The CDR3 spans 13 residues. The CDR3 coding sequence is TGCAGTGCTAGTAGAGGGGGCTCCTACGAGCAGTACTTC. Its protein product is CSASRGGSYEQYF.

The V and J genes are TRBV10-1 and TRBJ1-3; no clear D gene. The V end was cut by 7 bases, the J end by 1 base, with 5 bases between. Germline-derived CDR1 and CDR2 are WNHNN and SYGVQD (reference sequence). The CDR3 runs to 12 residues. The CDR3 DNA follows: TGCGCCAGCACCCTATCTGGAAACACCATATATTTT. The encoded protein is CASTLSGNTIYF.

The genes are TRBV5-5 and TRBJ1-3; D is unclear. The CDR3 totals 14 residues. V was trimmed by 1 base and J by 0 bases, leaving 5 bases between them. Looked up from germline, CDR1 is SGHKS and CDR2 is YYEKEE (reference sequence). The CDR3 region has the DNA TGTGCCAGCAGCTTGATCGGCTCTGGAAACACCATATATTTT. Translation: CASSLIGSGNTIYF.

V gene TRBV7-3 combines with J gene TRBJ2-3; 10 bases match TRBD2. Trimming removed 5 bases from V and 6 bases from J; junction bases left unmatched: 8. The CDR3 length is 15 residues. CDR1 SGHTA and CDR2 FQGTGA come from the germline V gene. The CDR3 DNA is TGTGCCAGCAGCCCCTACCCGACTAGCGGGGATACGCAGTATTTT. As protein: CASSPYPTSGDTQYF.

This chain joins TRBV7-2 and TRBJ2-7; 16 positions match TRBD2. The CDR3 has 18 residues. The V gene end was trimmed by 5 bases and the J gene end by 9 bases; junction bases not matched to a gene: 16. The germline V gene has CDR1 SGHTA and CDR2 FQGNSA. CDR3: CASSAVIGTSGRAQVQYF. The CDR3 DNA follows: TGTGCCAGCAGCGCTGTGATTGGGACTAGCGGGAGGGCCCAGGTGCAGTACTTC.

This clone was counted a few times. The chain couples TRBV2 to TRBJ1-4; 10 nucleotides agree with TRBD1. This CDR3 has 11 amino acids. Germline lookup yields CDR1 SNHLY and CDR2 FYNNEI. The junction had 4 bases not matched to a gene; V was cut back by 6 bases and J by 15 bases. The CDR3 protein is CASRVDRGMFF. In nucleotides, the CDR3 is TGTGCCAGCAGAGTGGACAGGGGGATGTTTTTT.

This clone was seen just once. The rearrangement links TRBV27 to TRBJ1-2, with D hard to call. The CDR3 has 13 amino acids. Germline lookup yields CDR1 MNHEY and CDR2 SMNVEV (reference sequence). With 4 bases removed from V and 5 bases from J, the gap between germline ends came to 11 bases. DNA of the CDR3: TGTGCCAGCAGTTCTGTGGCCAGATATGGCTACACCTTC. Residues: CASSSVARYGYTF.

The CDR3 DNA reads TGTGCCTGGGGACTGTGGACAGGGGACAATGAGCAGTTCTTC. It translates to CAWGLWTGDNEQFF. The V and J genes are TRBV30 and TRBJ2-1, with 9 bases identical to TRBD1. The CDR3 runs 14 residues. Germline values: CDR1 GTSNPN, CDR2 SVGIG (reference sequence). Unmatched junction bases numbered 7, after V lost 5 bases and J lost 5 bases.

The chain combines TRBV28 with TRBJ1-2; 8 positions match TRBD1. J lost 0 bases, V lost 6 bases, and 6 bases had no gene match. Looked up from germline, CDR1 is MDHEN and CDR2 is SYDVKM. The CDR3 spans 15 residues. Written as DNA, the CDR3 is TGTGCCAGCAGACCCGCGGGACAGGCTAACTATGGCTACACCTTC. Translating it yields CASRPAGQANYGYTF.

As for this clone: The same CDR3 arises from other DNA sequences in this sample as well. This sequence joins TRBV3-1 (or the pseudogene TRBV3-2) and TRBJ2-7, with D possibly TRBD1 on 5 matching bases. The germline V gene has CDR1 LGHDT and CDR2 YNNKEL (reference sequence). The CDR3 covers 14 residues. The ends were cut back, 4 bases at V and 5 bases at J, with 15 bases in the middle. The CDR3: CASSLGASADEQYF. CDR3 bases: TGTGCCAGCAGCCTTGGGGCTAGTGCAGACGAGCAGTACTTC.

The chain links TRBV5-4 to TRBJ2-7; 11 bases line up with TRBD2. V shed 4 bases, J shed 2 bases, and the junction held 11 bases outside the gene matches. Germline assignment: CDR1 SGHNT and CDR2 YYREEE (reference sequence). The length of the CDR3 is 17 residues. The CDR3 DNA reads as TGTGCCAGCAGCCTAGCATATAGCGGGAGGGGGCCCTACGAGCAGTACTTC. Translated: CASSLAYSGRGPYEQYF.